Included here is one TCR beta chain sequence, with context. Its target is unknown. The data were obtained in a study of cytomegalovirus exposure and HLA in healthy donors. The protocol was immunoSEQ multiplex PCR, while the TCRdb copy is restricted to in-frame clones and leaves out a portion. The table includes 300,000 to 350,000 clones, 88% detected once. This CDR3 is 15 amino acids long. Germline-derived CDR1 and CDR2 are PRHDT and FYEKMQ (reference sequence). Trimming at V came to 5 bases and at J to 1 base, leaving 6 bases not matched to a gene. Study results and caveats: According to a later analysis, TCR clusters from the first cohort tended to co-occur in the approximately 120 validation repertoires.

Sequenced material: PBMCs. This TCR derives from a young man in good health and CMV-seronegative. The rearrangement links TRBV13 to TRBJ2-7, with 9 bases lining up with TRBD1. CDR3 sequence: CASSHSGTGSYEQYF. As DNA, the CDR3 is TGTGCCAGCAGCCATTCCGGGACAGGGTCCTACGAGCAGTACTTC.